This T cell receptor (beta chain) was identified in a study of blood T cell repertoires in COVID-19. In the study overall: Sources were T cells, B-cell-depleted T cells, or PBMCs; the material itself was cDNA or gDNA.

This clone showed up just once. Sequencing was performed with immunoSEQ multiplex PCR; in TCRdb, only in-frame clones are kept and a portion is missing. The profile shows fewer than 350,000 clones, roughly nine tenths of them singletons. The TCR comes from a woman younger than 45 with COVID-19, enrolled during active disease. The specimen was peripheral blood.

In DNA form, the CDR3 reads TGTGCCAGCAGTACCTCCCCCGGTACCACAGATACGCAGTATTTT. This codes for CASSTSPGTTDTQYF. The chain employs TRBV5-4 and TRBJ2-3, with D unresolved. The CDR3 is 15 residues long. Trimming pared 5 bases from V and 2 bases from J, leaving 15 bases between. The germline V gene has CDR1 SGHNT and CDR2 YYREEE (reference sequence).